The next 24 T cell receptor beta chains were all read from a single sample in a study of OX40 agonist ivuxolimab in advanced cancers. Receptor libraries were prepared by the immunoSEQ multiplex PCR assay. Drawn from immuneACCESS, this table holds only the in-frame rearrangements with V and J called that TCRdb kept. Clones are partly lost; checked studies trace under half to an unresolved V gene and leave the rest unexplained. The sample table lists 55,000 to 60,000 clones, roughly 80% of them with a count of one. The top ten clones comprise approximately 2.5% of the sample. The sample was CD4+ or CD8+ T cells sorted from blood, taken in a trial of the OX40 agonist ivuxolimab. The receptors here all came from an adult with an advanced solid tumor such as melanoma, head and neck, liver or kidney cancer.

V and J are TRBV30 and TRBJ1-5, with D perhaps TRBD1 (6 bases). The V end lost 5 bases, the J end lost 0 bases, and 14 bases lay between the germline ends. The CDR3 loop spans 15 amino acids. Germline values: CDR1 GTSNPN, CDR2 SVGIG (reference sequence). The CDR3 coding sequence is TGTGCCTGGGATACAGGGTTTTATAGCAATCAGCCCCAGCATTTT. Translation: CAWDTGFYSNQPQHF.

The J gene is TRBJ2-7, the V gene TRBV27; a weak D match, TRBD1 (6 bases). There are 14 residues in the CDR3. Trimming took 3 bases from V and 0 from J, leaving 9 bases between them. Germline V gene lookup returns CDR1 MNHEY and CDR2 SMNVEV (reference sequence). The CDR3 DNA sequence: TGTGCCAGCAGTTTTACAGGGAGCTCCTACGAGCAGTACTTC. Translating gives CASSFTGSSYEQYF.

The chain has TRBV18 and TRBJ1-3; 10 positions agree with TRBD1. The CDR3 is 16 residues long. The germline gives CDR1 KGHSH, CDR2 LQKENI. J was trimmed by 1 base and V by 0 bases; bases with no gene match: 0. The chain's CDR3 is CASSPPGQGSGNTIYF. The CDR3 nucleotides are TGTGCCAGCTCACCACCGGGACAGGGGTCTGGAAACACCATATATTTT.

This clone was recorded only once. The CDR3 DNA follows: TGTGCCAGCAGCCAAACCGGGACTAGCGGGAGGCGGGGGGATACCGGGGAGCTGTTTTTT. The encoded protein is CASSQTGTSGRRGDTGELFF. The rearrangement joins TRBV4-2 to TRBJ2-2, with 15 bases fitting TRBD2. Germline trimming cut 2 bases from V and 5 bases from J; bases unmatched to any gene: 12. Germline V gene sequence: CDR1 LGHNA, CDR2 YNFKEQ. The CDR3 runs 20 residues.

A few counts support this clone. The chain carries TRBV4-1 and TRBJ2-1; 10 bases match TRBD2. This CDR3 spans 17 amino acids. Unmatched junction bases numbered 7, after V lost 1 base and J lost 4 bases. The germline V gene encodes CDR1 MGHRA and CDR2 YSYEKL. The CDR3 spells CASSQGHLAGVYNEQFF. The CDR3 DNA is TGCGCCAGCAGCCAAGGTCATCTAGCGGGGGTATACAATGAGCAGTTCTTC.

The genes are TRBV4-3 and TRBJ2-3; D tentatively fits TRBD1 or TRBD2 (5 bases each). The length of the CDR3 is 16 residues. CDR1 is LGHNA and CDR2 is YSLEER in the germline V gene. The germline V and J ends were trimmed by 4 bases and 1 base, with 15 bases remaining between them. The CDR3 nucleotides are TGCGCCAGCAGCCCTAGGGGATACGGGGGCACAGATACGCAGTATTTT. Residues: CASSPRGYGGTDTQYF.

The chain is built from TRBV10-3 and TRBJ2-7; the D gene could be TRBD1 or TRBD2 (7 bases each). The CDR3 is 15 residues long. Germline loops: CDR1 ENHRY, CDR2 SYGVKD. Trimming removed 6 bases at V and 6 bases at J, with 21 bases between. The CDR3 reads CAIREAGGALGEQYF. The CDR3 DNA follows: TGTGCCATCAGAGAGGCAGGGGGGGCCTTGGGCGAGCAGTACTTC.

This sequence joins TRBV29-1 and TRBJ2-2, with D possibly matching TRBD1 (5 bases). Germline V gives CDR1 SQVTM, CDR2 ANQGSEA. The CDR3 totals 11 residues. The V end lost 5 bases, the J end lost 5 bases, and 6 bases lay between the germline ends. CDR3: CSVQGTGELFF. DNA of the CDR3: TGCAGCGTTCAGGGTACCGGGGAGCTGTTTTTT.

The rearrangement uses TRBV6-6 and TRBJ1-2, with D uncertain. The V end lost 2 bases, the J end lost 0 bases, and 10 bases lay between the germline ends. The germline CDR1 and CDR2 sequences are MNHNY and SVGAGI (reference sequence). The CDR3 has 15 residues. The chain's CDR3 is CASSYLSLANYGYTF. In DNA, the CDR3 is TGTGCCAGCAGTTACCTTTCCTTAGCTAACTATGGCTACACCTTC.

The V and J genes are TRBV5-1 and TRBJ1-6; 10 bases fit TRBD1. Trimming took 3 bases from V and 8 from J; bases not matched to a gene: 5. The CDR3 loop spans 15 amino acids. Per the germline V gene, CDR1 is SGHRS and CDR2 is YFSETQ. The CDR3 DNA reads as TGCGCCAGCAGCTCGGGACAGGGGACGGATTCACCCCTCCACTTT. Its translation: CASSSGQGTDSPLHF.

This chain joins TRBV27 and TRBJ2-5; weak D call: TRBD2 (6 bases). This CDR3 has 15 amino acids. Trimming stripped 8 bases from V and 4 bases from J, with 20 bases between. The germline CDR1 and CDR2 sequences are MNHEY and SMNVEV (reference sequence). CDR3 amino acids: CASRGRRGPRETQYF. The CDR3 coding sequence is TGTGCCAGCCGGGGGAGGCGCGGTCCTCGAGAGACCCAGTACTTC.

This clone was observed a handful of times. This sequence joins TRBV5-1 and TRBJ2-7, with TRBD2 matching over 13 bases. The CDR3 length is 20 residues. The junction had 18 bases not matched to a gene; V was cut back by 0 bases and J by 6 bases. Germline CDR1 is SGHRS and CDR2 is YFSETQ. The CDR3 nucleotides are TGCGCCAGCAGCTTGGGTAAACTAGCGGGAGGGGCAGGGGTCGTGATCGAGCAGTACTTC. Encoded protein: CASSLGKLAGGAGVVIEQYF.

V is TRBV9 and J is TRBJ2-5; D possibly corresponds to TRBD1 (6 bases). V gave up 3 bases and J gave up 2 bases, with 20 bases separating them. Germline CDR1 reads SGDLS; CDR2 reads YYNGEE. The CDR3 is 17 amino acids. The CDR3 coding sequence is TGTGCCAGCAGCGCCTTCATCGGGACGGGGACACAAGAGACCCAGTACTTC. Amino acids: CASSAFIGTGTQETQYF.

This clone has just one count. The chain combines TRBV14 with TRBJ1-4; D remains ambiguous. This CDR3 has 16 residues. V lost 0 bases, J lost 0 bases, and 8 bases lay in between. Germline CDR1 reads SGHDN; CDR2 reads FVKESK. The CDR3 nucleotides are TGTGCCAGCAGCCAAGATAGCATCCCAACTAATGAAAAACTGTTTTTT. Residues: CASSQDSIPTNEKLFF.

The genes are TRBV2 and TRBJ2-1; the D call may be TRBD1 or TRBD2 (5 bases each). The germline V and J ends were trimmed by 6 bases and 10 bases, with 19 bases remaining between them. CDR3 size: 14 residues. CDR1 SNHLY and CDR2 FYNNEI come from the germline V gene. The DNA of the CDR3 is TGTGCCAGCAGGCTGGAGAGGGGAATTGAAGAGCAGTTCTTC. This encodes CASRLERGIEEQFF.

V and J are TRBV15 and TRBJ2-5; D perhaps matches TRBD2 (5 bases). CDR1 LNHNV and CDR2 YYDKDF come from the germline V gene (reference sequence). Trimming left V 0 bases short and J 4 bases short, with 9 bases between. This CDR3 is built from 14 residues. For the CDR3, the DNA is TGTGCCACCAGCAGAGATCATGGAGGAGAGACCCAGTACTTC. It yields the protein CATSRDHGGETQYF.

Concerning this clone itself: One end of the junction is discordant with germline, which a read error may explain. The chain is built from TRBV7-3 and TRBJ2-3; D gene unclear. Germline CDR1 reads SGHTA; CDR2 reads FQGTGA. This CDR3 region has 12 residues. The DNA of the CDR3 is TGTGCCAGCAGCCCTGGTGGGGATAGGCAGTATTTT. Its translation is CASSPGGDRQYF.

The CDR3 sequence is CASSQEQGSGYTF. CDR3 nucleotides: TGTGCCAGCAGCCAAGAACAGGGAAGTGGCTACACCTTC. This chain joins TRBV7-9 and TRBJ1-2; D possibly corresponds to TRBD1 (6 bases). This CDR3 is 13 amino acids long. Germline loops: CDR1 SEHNR, CDR2 FQNEAQ (reference sequence). Trimming pared 5 bases from V and 7 bases from J, leaving 14 bases between.

In its sample, this clone was seen a few times. The chain recombines TRBV27 with TRBJ1-6; 7 bases line up with TRBD1. Germline V lookup: CDR1 MNHEY, CDR2 SMNVEV (reference sequence). The CDR3 is made up of 15 amino acids. Unmatched junction bases numbered 8, after V lost 5 bases and J lost 7 bases. The CDR3 sequence: CASSLTRQGNSPLHF. CDR3 in DNA: TGTGCCAGCAGTCTAACTCGACAGGGAAATTCACCCCTCCACTTT.

The rearrangement uses TRBV6-6 and TRBJ2-7, with TRBD1 matching over 8 bases. The CDR3 spans 15 residues. The germline V gene has CDR1 MNHNY and CDR2 SVGAGI (reference sequence). V lost 2 bases, J lost 4 bases, and 7 bases stayed unmatched. CDR3 in DNA: TGTGCCAGCAGTTACGACAGGGGTTCATCTTACGAGCAGTACTTC. Amino acids: CASSYDRGSSYEQYF.

This chain connects TRBV4-3 to TRBJ2-2; the D is unclear. Trimming removed 2 bases from V and 2 bases from J, with 18 bases in between. The CDR3 totals 18 residues. Germline V gene data show CDR1 as LGHNA and CDR2 as YSLEER. CDR3 loop: CASSQLPGSKLNTGELFF. The DNA of the CDR3 is TGCGCCAGCAGCCAATTGCCAGGCTCCAAGCTAAACACCGGGGAGCTGTTTTTT.

V gene TRBV4-1 combines with J gene TRBJ2-7, with TRBD1 as a possible D gene (5 bases). This CDR3 is built from 14 residues. Trimming took off 4 bases at V and 3 bases at J, with 13 bases between the two ends. CDR1 is MGHRA and CDR2 is YSYEKL in the germline V gene. CDR3 nucleotides: TGCGCCAGCAGCCCAGGGCTAAGAGGCTACGAGCAGTACTTC. Translated: CASSPGLRGYEQYF.

This clone was seen once. This chain uses TRBV18 with TRBJ1-1; D not certain. Germline V gives CDR1 KGHSH, CDR2 LQKENI. CDR3 length: 14 amino acids. Deletions cut 2 bases from V and 0 bases from J, with 7 bases between. CDR3 amino acids: CASSPNSVNTEAFF. CDR3 coding DNA: TGTGCCAGCTCACCAAATTCAGTGAACACTGAAGCTTTCTTT.

This rearrangement joins TRBV2 to TRBJ2-6; D is unclear. The CDR3 totals 14 residues. Germline-derived CDR1 and CDR2 are SNHLY and FYNNEI. Trimming shortened V by 2 bases and J by 4 bases, and 6 bases separated the two germline ends. Written as DNA, the CDR3 is TGTGCCAGCAGTGAAAGGAAAGGGGCCAACGTCCTGACTTTC. Translated, it gives CASSERKGANVLTF.